One T cell receptor (beta chain) is described in this entry. The data belong to a study of blood T cell repertoires in COVID-19. Turning to the study itself: Samples of COVID-19 (acute and convalescent) were obtained from the United States, Italy and Spain. T cells, B-cell-depleted T cells, or PBMCs supplied cDNA or gDNA.

The method was immunoSEQ multiplex PCR; TCRdb's version includes in-frame clones alone and lacks a portion of them. Of roughly 34,000 clones in the sample, roughly 80% were seen once. The CDR3 runs 16 residues. Per germline, CDR1 SGHNT and CDR2 YYREEE (reference sequence). Between the trimmed V and J ends, which lost 3 bases and 1 base, there was a span of 13 bases. The rearrangement joins TRBV5-4 to TRBJ2-2; the D gene is possibly TRBD2 (7 bases). The sequencing input was peripheral blood. This clonotype was obtained from a man older than 75 with acute or convalescent COVID-19. The CDR3 spells CASSWGGRRNTGELFF. For the CDR3, the DNA is TGTGCCAGCAGCTGGGGGGGCAGGAGGAACACCGGGGAGCTGTTTTTT.